This TCR beta chain originates from a study of blood T cell repertoires in COVID-19. Study-level information: PBMCs, B-cell-depleted T cells, or T cells provided the cDNA or gDNA that made up the material.

Germline CDR1 reads SGHRS; CDR2 reads YFSETQ. Trimming removed 2 bases at V and 3 bases at J, with 12 bases between. This CDR3 has 14 residues. The sample holds one count of this clone. Assay: immunoSEQ multiplex PCR; the TCRdb copy retains only in-frame clones and omits some. The data hold some 150,000 clones, with roughly 88% observed a single time. The chain is built from TRBV5-1 and TRBJ2-7; maybe TRBD1 (6 bases). The TCR sequence derives from a woman in her fifties or sixties in a cohort sampled during active or convalescent COVID-19. The specimen was peripheral blood. The CDR3, as DNA: TGCGCCAGCAGCTTCGGCCAGGGGATCTACGAGCAGTACTTC. Residues: CASSFGQGIYEQYF.